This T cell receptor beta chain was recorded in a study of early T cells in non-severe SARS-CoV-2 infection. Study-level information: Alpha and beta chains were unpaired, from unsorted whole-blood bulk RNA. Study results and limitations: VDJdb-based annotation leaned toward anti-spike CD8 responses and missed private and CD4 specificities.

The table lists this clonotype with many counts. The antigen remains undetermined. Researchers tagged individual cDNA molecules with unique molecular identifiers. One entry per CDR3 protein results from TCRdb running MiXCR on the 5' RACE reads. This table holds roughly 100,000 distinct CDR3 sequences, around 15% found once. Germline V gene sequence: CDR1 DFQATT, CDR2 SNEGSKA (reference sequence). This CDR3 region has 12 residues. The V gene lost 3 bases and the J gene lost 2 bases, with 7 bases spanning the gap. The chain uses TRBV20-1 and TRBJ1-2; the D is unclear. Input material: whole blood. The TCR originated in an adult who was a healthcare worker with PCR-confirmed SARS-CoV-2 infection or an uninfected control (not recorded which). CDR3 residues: CSASSGNYGYTF. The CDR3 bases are TGCAGTGCTAGTTCGGGGAACTATGGCTACACCTTC.